The 15 T cell receptor beta chains presented below share a single source sample, sequenced in a study of regulatory T cells in long-lasting Graves disease. Time point: newly diagnosed GD, antithyroid drugs for less than 3 months. Isolated PBMC RNA provided the starting material for the TCR library. To make TCR beta libraries, researchers used iRepertoire HTBI primers and Arm-PCR of CDR3 regions. Using its own MiXCR run on the multiplex PCR reads, TCRdb lists one record per CDR3 protein. The table has 350,000 to 450,000 distinct CDR3 sequences, over 15% seen once. These same records also appear under a second study, on T cells in Graves' hyperthyroidism and ophthalmopathy.

The material sequenced was peripheral blood mononuclear cells (PBMCs), taken at new diagnosis, from a patient treated with antithyroid drugs. These receptors all stem from a man aged 35 to 55 with Graves disease.

This clonotype was counted ten times or more. This chain uses TRBV20-1 with TRBJ1-1, with 9 bases matching TRBD1. Germline-derived CDR1 and CDR2 are DFQATT and SNEGSKA (reference sequence). The CDR3 is 12 amino acids. The ends lost 5 bases at V and 4 bases at J; junction bases unmatched: 2. The CDR3 loop reads CSAHRGPTEAFF. The CDR3 DNA reads as TGCAGTGCTCACAGGGGGCCCACTGAAGCTTTCTTT.

This clonotype has more than one count but fewer than ten. The CDR3 is CASSSPGLGKETQYF. In DNA, the CDR3 is TGTGCCAGCAGCTCGCCGGGACTAGGGAAAGAGACCCAGTACTTC. V and J are TRBV7-9 and TRBJ2-5, with 8 nucleotides matching TRBD2. V trimming: 4 bases; J trimming: 3 bases; junction bases outside the gene matches: 7. The CDR3 consists of 15 residues. CDR1 is SEHNR and CDR2 is FQNEAQ in the germline V gene (reference sequence).

At least ten counts were recorded for this clonotype. The V call is TRBV18, the J call TRBJ1-4, with D perhaps TRBD1 (6 bases). This CDR3 contains 14 residues. In germline, CDR1 is KGHSH, CDR2 LQKENI. V shed 4 bases and J shed 7 bases, with 13 bases lying between them. CDR3 sequence: CASSQDRPAEKLFF. The DNA of the CDR3 is TGTGCCAGCTCACAGGACAGACCGGCTGAAAAACTGTTTTTT.

In this sample, this clonotype turned up many times. V usage is TRBV6-1 and J usage is TRBJ1-1; possible D gene TRBD1, 5 bases. The V and J ends lost 6 bases and 1 base respectively, with 15 bases between them. Germline loops: CDR1 MNHNS, CDR2 SASEGT. The CDR3 extends over 15 amino acids. DNA for the CDR3: TGTGCCAGCAGCGACCCAGCTAGGGGGAACACTGAAGCTTTCTTT. It codes for CASSDPARGNTEAFF.

This clonotype was seen many times. V usage is TRBV3-1 and J usage is TRBJ2-3, with D unclear. The CDR3 contains 14 residues. V lost 2 bases and J 5 bases, leaving 11 bases between the germline ends. Per germline, CDR1 LGHDT and CDR2 YNNKEL (reference sequence). The DNA of the CDR3 is TGTGCCAGCAGCCAAAGGACGGAAGGAGATACGCAGTATTTT. Translating gives CASSQRTEGDTQYF.

The chain uses TRBV30 and TRBJ2-1; the D gene is possibly TRBD1 (5 bases). This CDR3 has 13 residues. CDR1 is GTSNPN, CDR2 SVGIG, per germline (reference sequence). Trimming stripped 2 bases from V and 4 bases from J, with 9 bases between. The CDR3 DNA is TGTGCCTGGAGTTTGGACATATACAATGAGCAGTTCTTC. This translates into CAWSLDIYNEQFF. Full variable domain (remainder filled in from reference TRBV30 and TRBJ2-1): SQTIHQWPATLVQPVGSPLSLECTVEGTSNPNLYWYRQAAGRGLQLLFYSVGIGQISSEVPQNLSASRPQDRQFILSSKKLLLSDSGFYLCAWSLDIYNEQFFGPGTRLTVL.

This clonotype has at least ten counts. V usage is TRBV2 and J usage is TRBJ1-4; D is perhaps TRBD1 (6 bases). CDR1 is SNHLY, CDR2 FYNNEI, per germline. V lost 6 bases and J 1 base, leaving 15 bases between the germline ends. The CDR3 loop spans 16 amino acids. CDR3 region: CASSRDKARTNEKLFF. In nucleotides, the CDR3 is TGTGCCAGCAGCAGGGACAAGGCTCGAACTAATGAAAAACTGTTTTTT.

This clonotype occurred many times. The V and J genes are TRBV7-9 and TRBJ2-7, with 10 bases matching TRBD1. Germline V gene data show CDR1 as SEHNR and CDR2 as FQNEAQ (reference sequence). Trimming removed 5 bases from V and 7 bases from J; junction bases left unmatched: 8. This CDR3 comprises 14 residues. CDR3 DNA: TGTGCCAGCAGCCCTAGACAGGGGGCAGGGGAGCAGTACTTC. It specifies CASSPRQGAGEQYF.

In its sample, this clonotype was seen many times. The V gene is TRBV18, the J gene TRBJ2-5, with D possibly being TRBD2 (5 bases). The CDR3 loop spans 13 amino acids. V was trimmed by 2 bases and J by 1 base, leaving 5 bases between them. Germline CDR1 KGHSH, CDR2 LQKENI. CDR3 DNA sequence: TGTGCCAGCTCACCAGGAGGCCAAGAGACCCAGTACTTC. This gives the protein CASSPGGQETQYF. The entire variable domain, with the rest obtained from reference TRBV18 and TRBJ2-5, is as follows: NAGVMQNPRHLVRRRGQEARLRCSPMKGHSHVYWYRQLPEEGLKFMVYLQKENIIDESGMPKERFSAEFPKEGPSILRIQQVVRGDSAAYFCASSPGGQETQYFGPGTRLLVL.

This clonotype was counted ten times or more. This sequence joins TRBV6-1 and TRBJ2-1; possible D gene TRBD2, 6 bases. This CDR3 contains 14 residues. Between the trimmed V and J ends, which lost 8 bases and 4 bases, there was a span of 15 bases. The germline V gene has CDR1 MNHNS and CDR2 SASEGT. DNA for the CDR3: TGTGCCAGCTGGGGGACCGGGGGTTACAATGAGCAGTTCTTC. Its translation: CASWGTGGYNEQFF.

The chain combines TRBV28 with TRBJ2-3; 8 bases match TRBD1. The end of the DNA is better explained by TRBJ2-5, so the J call may be wrong. The CDR3 has 16 amino acids. Germline CDR1 reads MDHEN; CDR2 reads SYDVKM. The DNA for the CDR3 is TGTGCCAGCAGTACCCCCGGGACAGGCCAAATTGTGACCCAGTACTTC. Protein: CASSTPGTGQIVTQYF.

This clonotype was recorded many times. This chain connects TRBV28 to TRBJ2-3; the match to TRBD1 covers 8 bases. The V gene's germline CDR1 is MDHEN and CDR2 SYDVKM. V shed 10 bases, J shed 1 base, and the junction held 16 bases outside the gene matches. The CDR3 length is 17 residues. The CDR3 DNA reads as TGTGCCACCACCCGCCAGGGGGCAGATATGCGCACAGATACGCAGTATTTT. Its translation: CATTRQGADMRTDTQYF.

This chain uses TRBV30 with TRBJ2-4; D is perhaps TRBD1 (5 bases). V was clipped by 1 base and J by 0 bases, with 7 bases between them. The germline gives CDR1 GTSNPN, CDR2 SVGIG (reference sequence). This CDR3 comprises 14 residues. Here the CDR3 DNA reads TGTGCCTGGAGTGGACAGTTAGCCAAAAACATTCAGTACTTC. This gives the protein CAWSGQLAKNIQYF.

This clonotype was observed at least ten times. The chain has TRBV18 and TRBJ2-5; the D gene is possibly TRBD1 (5 bases). Trimming took off 1 base at V and 0 bases at J, with 6 bases between the two ends. The germline V gene encodes CDR1 KGHSH and CDR2 LQKENI. The CDR3 length is 14 residues. In DNA, the CDR3 is TGTGCCAGCTCACCACAACAGGACCAAGAGACCCAGTACTTC. Translating gives CASSPQQDQETQYF. The entire variable domain, with the rest obtained from reference TRBV18 and TRBJ2-5, is as follows: NAGVMQNPRHLVRRRGQEARLRCSPMKGHSHVYWYRQLPEEGLKFMVYLQKENIIDESGMPKERFSAEFPKEGPSILRIQQVVRGDSAAYFCASSPQQDQETQYFGPGTRLLVL.

This clonotype was counted between two and nine times. J is TRBJ2-6 and V is TRBV4-2, with TRBD1 matching over 7 bases. Trimming removed 3 bases from V and 0 bases from J; junction bases left unmatched: 5. Germline CDR1 is LGHNA and CDR2 is YNFKEQ. The CDR3 runs to 17 residues. CDR3 in DNA: TGTGCCAGCAGCCAGACAGGGTATAGCTCTGGGGCCAACGTCCTGACTTTC. Its translation is CASSQTGYSSGANVLTF.